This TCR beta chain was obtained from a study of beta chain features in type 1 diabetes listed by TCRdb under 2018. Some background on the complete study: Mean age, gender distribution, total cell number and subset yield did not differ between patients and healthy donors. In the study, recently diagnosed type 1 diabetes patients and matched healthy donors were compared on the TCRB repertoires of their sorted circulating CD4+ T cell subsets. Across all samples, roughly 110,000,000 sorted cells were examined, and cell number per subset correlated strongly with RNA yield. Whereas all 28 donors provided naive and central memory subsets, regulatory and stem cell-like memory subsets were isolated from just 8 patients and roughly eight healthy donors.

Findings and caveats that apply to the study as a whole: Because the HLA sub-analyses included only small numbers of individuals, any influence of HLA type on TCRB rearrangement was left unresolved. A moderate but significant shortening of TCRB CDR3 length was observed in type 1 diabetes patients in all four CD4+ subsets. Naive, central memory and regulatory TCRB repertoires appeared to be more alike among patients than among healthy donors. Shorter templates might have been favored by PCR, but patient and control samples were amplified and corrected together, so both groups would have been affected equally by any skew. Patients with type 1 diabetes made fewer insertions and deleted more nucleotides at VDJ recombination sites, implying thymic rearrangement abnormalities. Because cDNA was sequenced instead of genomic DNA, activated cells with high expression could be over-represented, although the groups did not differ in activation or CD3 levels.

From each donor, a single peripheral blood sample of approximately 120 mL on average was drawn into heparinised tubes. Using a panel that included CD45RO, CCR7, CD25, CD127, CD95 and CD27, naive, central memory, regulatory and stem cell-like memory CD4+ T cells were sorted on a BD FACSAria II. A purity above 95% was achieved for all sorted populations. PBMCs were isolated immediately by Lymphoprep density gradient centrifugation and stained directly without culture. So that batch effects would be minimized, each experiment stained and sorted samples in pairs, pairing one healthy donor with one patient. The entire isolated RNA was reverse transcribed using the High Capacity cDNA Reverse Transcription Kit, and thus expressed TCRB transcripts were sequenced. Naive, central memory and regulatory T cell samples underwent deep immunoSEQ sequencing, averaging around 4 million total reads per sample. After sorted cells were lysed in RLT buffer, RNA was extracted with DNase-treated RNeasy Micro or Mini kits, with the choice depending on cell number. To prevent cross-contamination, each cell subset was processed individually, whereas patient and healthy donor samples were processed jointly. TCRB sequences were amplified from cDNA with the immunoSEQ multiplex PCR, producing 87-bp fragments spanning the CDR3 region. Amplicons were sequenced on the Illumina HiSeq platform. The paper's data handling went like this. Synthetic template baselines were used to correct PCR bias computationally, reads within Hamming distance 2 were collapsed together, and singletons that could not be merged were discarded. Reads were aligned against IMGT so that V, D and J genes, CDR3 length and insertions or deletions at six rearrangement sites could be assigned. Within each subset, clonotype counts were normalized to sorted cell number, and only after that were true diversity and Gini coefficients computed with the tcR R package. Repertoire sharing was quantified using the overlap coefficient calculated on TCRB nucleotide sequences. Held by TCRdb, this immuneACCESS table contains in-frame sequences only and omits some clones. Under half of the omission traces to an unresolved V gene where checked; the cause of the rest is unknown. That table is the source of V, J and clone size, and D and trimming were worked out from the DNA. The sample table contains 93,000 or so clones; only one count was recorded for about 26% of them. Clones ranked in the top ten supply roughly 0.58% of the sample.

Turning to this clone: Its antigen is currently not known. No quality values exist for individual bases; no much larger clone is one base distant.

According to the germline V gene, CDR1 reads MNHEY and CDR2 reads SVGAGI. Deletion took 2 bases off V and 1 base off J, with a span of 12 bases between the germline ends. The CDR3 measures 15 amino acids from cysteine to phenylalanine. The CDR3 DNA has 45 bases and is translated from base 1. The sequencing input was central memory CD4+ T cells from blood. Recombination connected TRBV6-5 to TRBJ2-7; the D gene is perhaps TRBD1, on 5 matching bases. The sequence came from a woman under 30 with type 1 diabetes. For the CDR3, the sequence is CASSYRSAGSYEQYF. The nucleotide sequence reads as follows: TGTGCCAGCAGTTACCGATCGGCAGGGTCCTACGAGCAGTACTTC.